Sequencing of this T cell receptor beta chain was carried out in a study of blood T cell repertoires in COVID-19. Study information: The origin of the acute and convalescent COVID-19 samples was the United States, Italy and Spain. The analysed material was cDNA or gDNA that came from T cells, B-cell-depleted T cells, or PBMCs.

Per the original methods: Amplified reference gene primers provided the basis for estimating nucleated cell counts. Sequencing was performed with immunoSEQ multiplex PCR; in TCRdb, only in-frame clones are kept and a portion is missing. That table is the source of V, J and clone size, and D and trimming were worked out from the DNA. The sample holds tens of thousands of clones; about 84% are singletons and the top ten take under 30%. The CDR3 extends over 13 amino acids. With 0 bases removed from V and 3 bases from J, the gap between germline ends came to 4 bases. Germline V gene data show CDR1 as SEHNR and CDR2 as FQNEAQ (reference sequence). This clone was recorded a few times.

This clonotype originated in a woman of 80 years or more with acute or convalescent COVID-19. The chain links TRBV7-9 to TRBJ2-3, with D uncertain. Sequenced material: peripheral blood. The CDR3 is CASSLAKTDTQYF. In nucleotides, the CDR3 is TGTGCCAGCAGCTTAGCCAAAACAGATACGCAGTATTTT. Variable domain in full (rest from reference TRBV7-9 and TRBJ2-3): DTGVSQNPRHKITKRGQNVTFRCDPISEHNRLYWYRQTLGQGPEFLTYFQNEAQLEKSRLLSDRFSAERPKGSFSTLEIQRTEQGDSAMYLCASSLAKTDTQYFGPGTRLTVL.